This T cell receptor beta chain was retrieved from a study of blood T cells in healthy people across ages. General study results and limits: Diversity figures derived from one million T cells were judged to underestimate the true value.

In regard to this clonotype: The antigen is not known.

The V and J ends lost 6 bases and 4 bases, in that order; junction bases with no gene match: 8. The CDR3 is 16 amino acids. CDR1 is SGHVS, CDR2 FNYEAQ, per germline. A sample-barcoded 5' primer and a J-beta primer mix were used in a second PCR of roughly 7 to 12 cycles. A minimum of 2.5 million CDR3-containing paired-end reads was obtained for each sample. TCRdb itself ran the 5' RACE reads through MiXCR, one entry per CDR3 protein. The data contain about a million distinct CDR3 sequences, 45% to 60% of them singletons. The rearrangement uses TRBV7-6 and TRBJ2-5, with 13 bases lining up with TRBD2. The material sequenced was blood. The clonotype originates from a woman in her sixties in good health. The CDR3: CASRWTSGSRAETQYF. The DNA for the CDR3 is TGTGCCAGCAGATGGACTAGCGGGAGCCGGGCAGAGACCCAGTACTTC.